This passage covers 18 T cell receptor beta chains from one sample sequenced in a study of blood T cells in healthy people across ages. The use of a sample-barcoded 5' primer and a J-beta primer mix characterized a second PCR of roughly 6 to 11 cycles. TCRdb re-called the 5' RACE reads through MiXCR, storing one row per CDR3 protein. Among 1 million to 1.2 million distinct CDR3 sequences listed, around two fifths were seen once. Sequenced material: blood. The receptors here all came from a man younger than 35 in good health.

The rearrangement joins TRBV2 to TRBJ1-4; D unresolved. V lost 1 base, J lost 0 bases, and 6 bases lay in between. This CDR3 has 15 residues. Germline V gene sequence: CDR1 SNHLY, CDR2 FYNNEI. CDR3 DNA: TGTGCCAGCAGTGAAGTTTTCGCAACTAATGAAAAACTGTTTTTT. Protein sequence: CASSEVFATNEKLFF.

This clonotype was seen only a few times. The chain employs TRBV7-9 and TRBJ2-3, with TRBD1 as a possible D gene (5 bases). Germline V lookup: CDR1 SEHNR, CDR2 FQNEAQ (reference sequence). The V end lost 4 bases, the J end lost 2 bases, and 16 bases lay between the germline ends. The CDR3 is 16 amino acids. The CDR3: CASSSSLGADTDTQYF. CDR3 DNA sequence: TGTGCCAGCAGCTCCAGTCTAGGGGCAGACACAGATACGCAGTATTTT.

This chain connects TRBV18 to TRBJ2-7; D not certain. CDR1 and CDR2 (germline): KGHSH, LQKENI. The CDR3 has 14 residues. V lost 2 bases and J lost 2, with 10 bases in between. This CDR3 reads CASSPGRQPYEQYF. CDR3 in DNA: TGTGCCAGCTCACCAGGAAGGCAGCCCTACGAGCAGTACTTC. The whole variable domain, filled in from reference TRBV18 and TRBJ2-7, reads NAGVMQNPRHLVRRRGQEARLRCSPMKGHSHVYWYRQLPEEGLKFMVYLQKENIIDESGMPKERFSAEFPKEGPSILRIQQVVRGDSAAYFCASSPGRQPYEQYFGPGTRLTVT.

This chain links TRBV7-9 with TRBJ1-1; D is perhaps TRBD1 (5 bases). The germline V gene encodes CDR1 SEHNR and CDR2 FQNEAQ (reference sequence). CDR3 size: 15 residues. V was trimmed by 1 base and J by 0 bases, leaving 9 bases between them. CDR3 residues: CASSLVTGMNTEAFF. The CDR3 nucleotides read TGTGCCAGCAGCTTAGTTACAGGAATGAACACTGAAGCTTTCTTT.

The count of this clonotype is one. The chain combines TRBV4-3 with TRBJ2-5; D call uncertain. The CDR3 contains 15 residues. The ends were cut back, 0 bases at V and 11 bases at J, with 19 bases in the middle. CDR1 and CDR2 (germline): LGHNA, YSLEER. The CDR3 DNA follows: TGCGCCAGCAGCCAAGACGCGACGGGTTACAATGAGCAGTACTTC. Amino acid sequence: CASSQDATGYNEQYF.

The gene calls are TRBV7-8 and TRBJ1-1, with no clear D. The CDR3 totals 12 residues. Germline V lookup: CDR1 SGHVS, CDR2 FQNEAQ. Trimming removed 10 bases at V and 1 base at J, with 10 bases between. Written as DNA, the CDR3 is TGTGCCATACATAAGGGGAACACTGAAGCTTTCTTT. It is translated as CAIHKGNTEAFF.

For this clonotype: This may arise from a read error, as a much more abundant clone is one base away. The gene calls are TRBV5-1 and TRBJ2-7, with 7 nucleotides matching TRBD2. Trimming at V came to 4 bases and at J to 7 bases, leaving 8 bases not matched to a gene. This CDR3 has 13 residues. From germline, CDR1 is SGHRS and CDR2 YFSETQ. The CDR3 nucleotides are TGCGCCAGCAGCGTCCGGGACTACAATGAGCAGTACTTC. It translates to CASSVRDYNEQYF. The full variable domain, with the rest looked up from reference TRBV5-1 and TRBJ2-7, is KAGVTQTPRYLIKTRGQQVTLSCSPISGHRSVSWYQQTPGQGLQFLFEYFSETQRNKGNFPGRFSGRQFSNSRSEMNVSTLELGDSALYLCASSVRDYNEQYFGPGTRLTVT.

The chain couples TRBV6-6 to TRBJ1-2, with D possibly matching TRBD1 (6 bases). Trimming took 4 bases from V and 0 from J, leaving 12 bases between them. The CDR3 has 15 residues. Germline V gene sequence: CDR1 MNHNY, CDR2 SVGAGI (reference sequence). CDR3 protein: CASSWTAFANYGYTF. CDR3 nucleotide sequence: TGTGCCAGCAGTTGGACAGCTTTCGCTAACTATGGCTACACCTTC.

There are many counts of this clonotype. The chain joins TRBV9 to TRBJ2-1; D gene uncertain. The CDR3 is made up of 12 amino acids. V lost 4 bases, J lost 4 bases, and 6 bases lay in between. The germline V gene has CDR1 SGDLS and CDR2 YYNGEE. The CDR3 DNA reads TGTGCCAGCAGCTTTCGATACAATGAGCAGTTCTTC. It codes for CASSFRYNEQFF.

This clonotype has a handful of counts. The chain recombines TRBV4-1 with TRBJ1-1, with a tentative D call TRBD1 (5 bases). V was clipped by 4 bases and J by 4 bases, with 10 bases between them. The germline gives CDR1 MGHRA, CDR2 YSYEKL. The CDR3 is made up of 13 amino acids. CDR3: CASSPQVTTEAFF. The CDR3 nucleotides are TGCGCCAGCAGCCCACAGGTGACCACTGAAGCTTTCTTT.

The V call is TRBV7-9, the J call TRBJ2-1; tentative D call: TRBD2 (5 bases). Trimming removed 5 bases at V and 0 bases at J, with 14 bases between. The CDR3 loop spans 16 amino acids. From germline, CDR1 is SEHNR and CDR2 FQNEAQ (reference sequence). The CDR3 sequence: CASSGSGGGSYNEQFF. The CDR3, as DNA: TGTGCCAGCAGCGGGTCGGGCGGAGGCTCCTACAATGAGCAGTTCTTC.

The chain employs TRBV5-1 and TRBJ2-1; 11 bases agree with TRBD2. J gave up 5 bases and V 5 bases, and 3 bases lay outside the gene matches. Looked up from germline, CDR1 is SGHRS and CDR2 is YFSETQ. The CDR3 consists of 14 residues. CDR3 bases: TGCGCCAGCAGACTACTAGCGGGGGACAATGAGCAGTTCTTC. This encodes CASRLLAGDNEQFF.

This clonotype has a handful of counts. The CDR3 protein is CASSLGLAFPDTQYF. CDR3 nucleotides: TGCGCCAGCAGCCTGGGACTAGCGTTCCCAGATACGCAGTATTTT. The chain employs TRBV5-1 and TRBJ2-3; 10 positions agree with TRBD2. The V gene's germline CDR1 is SGHRS and CDR2 YFSETQ. The CDR3 has 15 residues. With 4 bases clipped from V and 4 bases from J, the junction kept 6 bases outside the gene matches.

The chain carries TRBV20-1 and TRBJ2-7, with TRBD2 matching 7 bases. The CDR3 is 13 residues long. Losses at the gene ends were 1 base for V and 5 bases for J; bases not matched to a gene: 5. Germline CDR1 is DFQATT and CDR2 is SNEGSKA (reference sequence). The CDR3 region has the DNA TGCAGTGCTAGAGGGGGGGGAAGAAACGAGCAGTACTTC. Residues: CSARGGGRNEQYF.

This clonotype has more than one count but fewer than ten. Here the CDR3 reads CASSLGAAQETQYF. In nucleotides, the CDR3 is TGTGCCAGCAGCTTAGGGGCAGCTCAAGAGACCCAGTACTTC. The chain employs TRBV7-2 and TRBJ2-5; D unresolved. The germline V gene encodes CDR1 SGHTA and CDR2 FQGNSA. The CDR3 is 14 amino acids. Trimming cost V 1 base and J 2 bases, with 8 bases left between them.

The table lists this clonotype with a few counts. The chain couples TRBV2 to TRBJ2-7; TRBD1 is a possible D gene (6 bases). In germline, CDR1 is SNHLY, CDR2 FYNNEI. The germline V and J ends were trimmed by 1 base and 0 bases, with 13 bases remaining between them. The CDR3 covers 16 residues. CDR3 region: CASSEEGWTASYEQYF. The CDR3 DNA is TGTGCCAGCAGTGAAGAGGGATGGACAGCCTCCTACGAGCAGTACTTC.

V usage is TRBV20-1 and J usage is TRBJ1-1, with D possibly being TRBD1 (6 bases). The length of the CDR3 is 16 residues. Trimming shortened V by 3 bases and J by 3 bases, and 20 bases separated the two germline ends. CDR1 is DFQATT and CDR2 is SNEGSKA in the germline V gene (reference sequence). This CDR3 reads CSASAGATIKDTEAFF. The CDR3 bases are TGCAGTGCTAGTGCAGGGGCCACAATTAAGGACACTGAAGCTTTCTTT.

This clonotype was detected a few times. CDR3 in amino acids: CATSRDKTSGDEQFF. In DNA form, the CDR3 reads TGTGCCACCAGCAGAGATAAGACTAGCGGCGATGAGCAGTTCTTC. The chain couples TRBV15 to TRBJ2-1, with TRBD2 identical over 9 bases. Trimming removed 0 bases from V and 8 bases from J; junction bases left unmatched: 5. The CDR3 loop spans 15 amino acids. Germline assignment: CDR1 LNHNV and CDR2 YYDKDF (reference sequence).